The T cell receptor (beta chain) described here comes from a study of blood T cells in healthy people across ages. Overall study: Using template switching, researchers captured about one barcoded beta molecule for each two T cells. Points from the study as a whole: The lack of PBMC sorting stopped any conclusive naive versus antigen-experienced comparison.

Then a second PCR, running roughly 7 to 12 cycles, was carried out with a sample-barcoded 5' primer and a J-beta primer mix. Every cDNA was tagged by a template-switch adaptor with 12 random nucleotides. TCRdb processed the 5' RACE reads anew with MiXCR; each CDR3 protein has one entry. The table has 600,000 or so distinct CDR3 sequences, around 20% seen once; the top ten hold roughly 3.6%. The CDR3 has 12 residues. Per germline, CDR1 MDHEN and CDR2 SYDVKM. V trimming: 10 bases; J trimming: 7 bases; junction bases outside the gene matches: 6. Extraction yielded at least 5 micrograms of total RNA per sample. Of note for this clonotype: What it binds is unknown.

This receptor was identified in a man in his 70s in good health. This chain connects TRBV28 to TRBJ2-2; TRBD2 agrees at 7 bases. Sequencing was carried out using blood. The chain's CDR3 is CAIESGIGELFF. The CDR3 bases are TGTGCCATCGAGAGCGGGATCGGGGAGCTGTTTTTT.